These T cell receptor beta chains were read from a single sample in a study of identical twins. MiXCR, run by TCRdb on the 5' RACE reads, gives a single entry per CDR3 protein. Among some 500,000 distinct CDR3 sequences listed, 14% were seen once. These data are also associated with another study on yellow fever vaccine responses in identical twins.

The material sequenced was CD4+ T cells sorted from blood. The receptors were sampled from a woman between 18 and 29 years old in good health. CDR3s include the opening cysteine and the closing phenylalanine or tryptophan. The D gene is left open where the match is weak. Only some rows state a clone size, as once, few, many or a class for expanded clones.

TGTGCCAGCAGCTTGGGACAGAGTGTGAACACTGAAGCTTTCTTT | CASSLGQSVNTEAFF | NA | TRBV7-6 | TRBD1 | TRBJ1-1
TGTGCCAGCAGCTTGGGCGGCGGGAGCGCGCGGGACGAGCAGTACTTC | CASSLGGGSARDEQYF | few | TRBV5-5 | TRBD2 | TRBJ2-7
TGCAGTGCTCAAGACAGGGTCAAGGCCGATACGCAGTATTTT | CSAQDRVKADTQYF | few | TRBV20-1 | TRBD1 | TRBJ2-3
TGTGCCAGCAGTGGAGGGACTACACGGGAGCAGTTCTTC | CASSGGTTREQFF | few | TRBV27 | TRBD2 | TRBJ2-1
TGTGCCAGCAGCTTAAGGACGCTGGCTGGAAACACCATATATTTT | CASSLRTLAGNTIYF | few | TRBV5-6 | NA | TRBJ1-3
TGTGCCAGCAGCGTAGGGGACAGGGGCCAATCCTACGAGCAGTACTTC | CASSVGDRGQSYEQYF | many | TRBV9 | TRBD1 | TRBJ2-7
TGTGCCAGCAGCTTAGGCTTCCGGGAGAACTATGGCTACACCTTC | CASSLGFRENYGYTF | NA | TRBV7-9 | NA | TRBJ1-2
TGTGCCAGCAGTCGGGACCCCCTAGGAGAGCAGTTCTTC | CASSRDPLGEQFF | many | TRBV6-1 | NA | TRBJ2-1
TGTGCCAGCAGCCCCTTCGGGTTTGGGAGCTCCTACAATGAGCAGTTCTTC | CASSPFGFGSSYNEQFF | NA | TRBV9 | NA | TRBJ2-1
TGTGCCAGCACAAAGACTAGCGGGCTCTGGGGGCAGTTCTTC | CASTKTSGLWGQFF | NA | TRBV7-2 | TRBD2 | TRBJ2-1
TGTGCCAGCAGTGACGGGAGAGGGGGCCAAGAGACCCAGTACTTC | CASSDGRGGQETQYF | few | TRBV6-4 | NA | TRBJ2-5
TGTGCCAGCAGCTTCTCGAGTCCGAACACCGGGGAGCTGTTTTTT | CASSFSSPNTGELFF | few | TRBV7-8 | NA | TRBJ2-2
TGTGCCAGCAGCTTGACAGGGGGGAACGAAAAACTGTTTTTT | CASSLTGGNEKLFF | many | TRBV5-1 | TRBD1 | TRBJ1-4
TGCGCCAGCAGCTCAACAGGGGGCAGTGAAAAACTGTTTTTT | CASSSTGGSEKLFF | NA | TRBV5-1 | TRBD1 | TRBJ1-4
TGTGCCAGCAGCAACCATGACAGGGCCACTATCCAAGAGACCCAGTACTTC | CASSNHDRATIQETQYF | few | TRBV11-2 | TRBD1 | TRBJ2-5
TGCAGTGCTAGAGATCCAGACACAGATACGCAGTATTTT | CSARDPDTDTQYF | few | TRBV20-1 | NA | TRBJ2-3
TGCAGCGTTGGGGCGACCATCCTACTTGTCCCACCAATCCCCTACAATGAGCAGTTCTTC | CSVGATILLVPPIPYNEQFF | many | TRBV29-1 | NA | TRBJ2-1
TGTGCCAGCAGCTTAGCGGGGGCTGGAGGAGATACGCAGTATTTT | CASSLAGAGGDTQYF | few | TRBV7-2 | NA | TRBJ2-3
TGTGCCAGCAGCTTCCACCAGGCAACTAATGAAAAACTGTTTTTT | CASSFHQATNEKLFF | few | TRBV5-5 | NA | TRBJ1-4
TGCAGTGCTAGAAAGGGGGGTAGCGGGAGCTCCTACGAGCAGTACTTC | CSARKGGSGSSYEQYF | few | TRBV20-1 | TRBD2 | TRBJ2-7
TGTGCCAGCAGTTCTTCCGGGACAGGGTGGACAGATACGCAGTATTTT | CASSSSGTGWTDTQYF | few | TRBV6-5 | TRBD1 | TRBJ2-3
TGTGCCAGCAGTCCCGGGACAGGGGGTCGGCGGTACAATGAGCAGTTCTTC | CASSPGTGGRRYNEQFF | NA | TRBV28 | TRBD1 | TRBJ2-1
TGCAGTGCTAGATGGGGTTTAACGGACATTCAGTACTTC | CSARWGLTDIQYF | few | TRBV20-1 | NA | TRBJ2-4
TGCGCCAGCAGCCCACGACCCAGGGTGTCAGAGACCCAGTACTTC | CASSPRPRVSETQYF | few | TRBV5-1 | NA | TRBJ2-5
TGTGCCAGCAAAGGTTTCCGGACTAGCGGAAGCACAGATACGCAGTATTTT | CASKGFRTSGSTDTQYF | few | TRBV6-1 | TRBD2 | TRBJ2-3
TGTGCCAGCAGCTGGGGCCCCGGCACTGGGGCCTACGAGCAGTACTTC | CASSWGPGTGAYEQYF | NA | TRBV7-6 | NA | TRBJ2-7
TGCAGTGCGAAGTCTAGCGGGAGTGGGGGGTCATCCTACAATGAGCAGTTCTTC | CSAKSSGSGGSSYNEQFF | NA | TRBV20-1 | TRBD2 | TRBJ2-1
TGTGCCAGCAGTGGAGAAGCGGGGAGGAGCAAAGATACGCAGTATTTT | CASSGEAGRSKDTQYF | many | TRBV6-1 | TRBD2 | TRBJ2-3
TGTGCCAGCAGCAAAGGTTCTGGGTCTGATGAAAAACTGTTTTTT | CASSKGSGSDEKLFF | NA | TRBV21-1 | NA | TRBJ1-4
TGCAGCGCCCTGAGGGGAGGTAATGAAAAACTGTTTTTT | CSALRGGNEKLFF | few | TRBV29-1 | NA | TRBJ1-4
TGTGCCAGCACCGCTAGGGGGGGTGATCAAGAGACCCAGTACTTC | CASTARGGDQETQYF | many | TRBV7-8 | NA | TRBJ2-5
TGCGCCAGTGGGGGACAGCGCACCGGGGAGCTGTTTTTT | CASGGQRTGELFF | few | TRBV5-1 | TRBD1 | TRBJ2-2
TGTGCCAGCAGTTTAAGGGCCGGGGCAGGCAATCAGCCCCAGCATTTT | CASSLRAGAGNQPQHF | NA | TRBV28 | NA | TRBJ1-5
TGTGCCATCAGGCAGGGCACAGATACGCAGTATTTT | CAIRQGTDTQYF | few | TRBV10-3 | NA | TRBJ2-3
TGCAGTGCGAGACAGGACCATAACACCGGGGAGCTGTTTTTT | CSARQDHNTGELFF | NA | TRBV20-1 | NA | TRBJ2-2
TGTGCCAGCTCACCTGGGCTAGATACGCAGTATTTT | CASSPGLDTQYF | NA | TRBV18 | NA | TRBJ2-3
TGTGCCAGCAGCCAAGATCCTAGCGGGGGGGCCCCGACAGATACGCAGTATTTT | CASSQDPSGGAPTDTQYF | few | TRBV4-2 | TRBD2 | TRBJ2-3
TGTGCCACCAGCAGATCAACTGGAAGCGGGAGGGCAGATACGCAGTATTTT | CATSRSTGSGRADTQYF | NA | TRBV15 | TRBD2 | TRBJ2-3
TGTGCCAGCAGCTTAGGAGGGGCACAGGTAGAGACCCAGTACTTC | CASSLGGAQVETQYF | NA | TRBV11-3 | NA | TRBJ2-5
TGTGCCAGCAGTCCACGACACAGCACAGATACGCAGTATTTT | CASSPRHSTDTQYF | few | TRBV6-2/TRBV6-3 | NA | TRBJ2-3
TGTGCCAGCAGCTTGACAGAAAGCAATCAGCCCCAGCATTTT | CASSLTESNQPQHF | few | TRBV7-9 | NA | TRBJ1-5
TGCAGTGCGGATCCGGGACGGGGCGACGAGCAGTACTTC | CSADPGRGDEQYF | many | TRBV20-1 | NA | TRBJ2-7
TGCAGCGTTGAAAAACAACTGCCCGGGGTTGGGGCCAACGTCCTGACTTTC | CSVEKQLPGVGANVLTF | NA | TRBV29-1 | NA | TRBJ2-6
TGCGCCAGCAGCTTGGTGAAGAAGGATTCAGGGGTTGGGTACGAGCAGTACTTC | CASSLVKKDSGVGYEQYF | NA | TRBV5-1 | NA | TRBJ2-7
TGTGCCTGGAGCAGAGGGGCAGACGGCTACACCTTC | CAWSRGADGYTF | NA | TRBV30 | NA | TRBJ1-2
TGCAGTGCCTCCACCCAGGCGCCCCTGGATACGCAGTATTTT | CSASTQAPLDTQYF | many | TRBV20-1 | NA | TRBJ2-3
TGTGCCAGCAGCCCCGGGACAGTCCTAAAGCAGTGGTTCTTC | CASSPGTVLKQWFF | NA | TRBV7-8 | TRBD1 | TRBJ2-1
TGTGCCAGCAGTTTATCGGGGGGGCGTAATCAGCCCCAGCATTTT | CASSLSGGRNQPQHF | NA | TRBV27 | NA | TRBJ1-5